This TCR beta chain was documented in a study of metastatic and nonmetastatic thyroid tumors. Whole-study context: Peripheral blood and tumor or nodule samples from malignant and benign thyroid patients were compared. Study conclusions and caveats: According to reports, the diversity of TCR beta was significantly higher in malignant thyroid tumors than in benign nodules, and this held in both blood and tumor samples.

Authors' methods: To classify distant metastasis in papillary thyroid cancer, a model was built from CDR3 differences across clinicopathological groups. TCRdb re-processed the PCR reads through MiXCR. The V and J calls shown here were made by TCRdb, not taken from the authors' results. The profile shows 40,000 to 55,000 clones, roughly 18% of them singletons. This clone appeared many times. Its matching antigen is unknown. Every patient underwent thyroid surgery untreated. Sequencing input: blood. This clonotype was sampled from a female donor with papillary thyroid cancer or a benign thyroid nodule (not recorded which). Some clones in this sample may be carry-over from other donors' samples.

The CDR3 DNA is TGTGCCAGTTCGGACAGGGAAGGCAATGAGCAGTTCTTC. Its translation is CASSDREGNEQFF. The V and J genes are TRBV19 and TRBJ2-1; TRBD1 aligns across 8 bases. CDR1 LNHDA and CDR2 SQIVND come from the germline V gene (reference sequence). CDR3 length: 13 residues. Unmatched junction bases numbered 6, after V lost 8 bases and J lost 6 bases.